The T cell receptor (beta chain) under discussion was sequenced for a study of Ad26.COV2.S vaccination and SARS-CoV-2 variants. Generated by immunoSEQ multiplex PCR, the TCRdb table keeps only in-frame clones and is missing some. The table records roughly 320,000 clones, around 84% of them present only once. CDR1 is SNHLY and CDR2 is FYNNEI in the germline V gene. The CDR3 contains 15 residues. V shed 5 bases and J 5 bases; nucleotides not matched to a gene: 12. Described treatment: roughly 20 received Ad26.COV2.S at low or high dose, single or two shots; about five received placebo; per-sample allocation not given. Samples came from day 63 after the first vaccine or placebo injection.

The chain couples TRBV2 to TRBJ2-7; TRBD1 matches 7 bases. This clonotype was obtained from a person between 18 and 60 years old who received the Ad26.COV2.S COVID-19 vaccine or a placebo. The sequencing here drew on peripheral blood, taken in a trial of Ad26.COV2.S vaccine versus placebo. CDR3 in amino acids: CASSRQGDLSHEQYF. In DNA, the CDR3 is TGTGCCAGCAGTAGACAGGGTGACCTTAGCCACGAGCAGTACTTC.